This TCR beta chain was identified during a study of T cells after yellow fever vaccination. Findings of the study overall: By day 5 rather than day 15, the secondary response had peaked, though it was weaker. Across the CD4 and CD8 compartments, a small share of clonotypes was present in both.

UMIs and a universal primer site were added when TCR cDNA was made by 5'RACE template switching. One entry per CDR3 protein results from TCRdb running MiXCR on the 5' RACE reads. The sample yields about 220,000 distinct CDR3 sequences, more than 3% seen once. The germline V gene encodes CDR1 SGHTA and CDR2 FQGNSA. V was trimmed by 0 bases and J by 7 bases, leaving 14 bases between them. The CDR3 sequence is 15 residues long. This clonotype was seen many times. Its target is not known. This chain connects TRBV7-2 to TRBJ2-3; maybe TRBD2 (6 bases). The source material was CD4+ T cells sorted from PBMCs, sampled 10 days after the yellow fever booster vaccination. The clonotype originates from a man younger than 35 who received the YFV17D yellow fever vaccine. CDR3 nucleotide sequence: TGTGCCAGCAGCTTAGCCACGCGGGGCAAAAATACGCAGTATTTT. Encoded protein: CASSLATRGKNTQYF.